The clone carrying this T cell receptor (beta chain) was found a few times. Its target is unknown. Each individual donor underwent a draw of roughly 10 milliliters of peripheral blood. Trimming cost V 2 bases and J 4 bases, with 15 bases left between them. The CDR3 totals 15 residues. Germline V gives CDR1 DFQATT, CDR2 SNEGSKA (reference sequence). A J-beta primer mix and a sample-barcoded 5' primer were used in a second PCR of roughly 7 to 12 cycles. TCRdb reprocessed the 5' RACE reads via MiXCR and lists one record per CDR3 protein. Altogether hundreds of thousands of distinct CDR3 sequences are present, 40% to 65% being singletons, with the ten largest covering roughly 14%. The data derive from a study of blood T cells in healthy people across ages. Study summary: Capture via template switching afforded approximately one barcoded beta molecule per two T cells.

Study observations and caveats: Possibly confounding the expanded clonotype changes was the fact that donor CMV status was unknown.

The V call is TRBV20-1, the J call TRBJ1-5, with D possibly TRBD1 on 5 matching bases. The clonotype comes from a woman of 80 years or more in good health. What was sequenced was blood. CDR3 bases: TGCAGTGCTAGAAGGGGAAGGGGCGGGAATCAGCCCCAGCATTTT. It is translated as CSARRGRGGNQPQHF.